This TCR beta chain comes out of a study of synovial regulatory T cells in juvenile arthritis. Study-level background: One patient received methotrexate plus infliximab; one lacked treatment information. Study-level results: iaTreg cells shared more CDR3 sequences with synovial Tregs than other blood Tregs did. Blood Treg cells that were inflammation-associated showed lower TCR diversity than other blood Treg cells.

Germline assignment: CDR1 SEHNR and CDR2 FQNEAQ (reference sequence). The CDR3 length is 15 residues. This entry has no DNA. Median age around 12 years (2.4-22.9); median disease duration about 7 years (0.2-19.1). Here immunoSEQ multiplex PCR was the method, and the copy in TCRdb shows in-frame clones only, minus some. This table holds about 9,600 clones. To note about this clone: Its cognate antigen is unknown.

The chain has TRBV7-9 and TRBJ2-2; with no DNA, the TCRdb D assignment of TRBD1 cannot be verified. Sequenced sample: Treg cells from blood. The subset is: remaining (HLA-DR-negative) circulating blood Treg cells. This TCR came from a donor under 30 with juvenile idiopathic arthritis. This chain's CDR3 is CASSLGGSYTGELFF.